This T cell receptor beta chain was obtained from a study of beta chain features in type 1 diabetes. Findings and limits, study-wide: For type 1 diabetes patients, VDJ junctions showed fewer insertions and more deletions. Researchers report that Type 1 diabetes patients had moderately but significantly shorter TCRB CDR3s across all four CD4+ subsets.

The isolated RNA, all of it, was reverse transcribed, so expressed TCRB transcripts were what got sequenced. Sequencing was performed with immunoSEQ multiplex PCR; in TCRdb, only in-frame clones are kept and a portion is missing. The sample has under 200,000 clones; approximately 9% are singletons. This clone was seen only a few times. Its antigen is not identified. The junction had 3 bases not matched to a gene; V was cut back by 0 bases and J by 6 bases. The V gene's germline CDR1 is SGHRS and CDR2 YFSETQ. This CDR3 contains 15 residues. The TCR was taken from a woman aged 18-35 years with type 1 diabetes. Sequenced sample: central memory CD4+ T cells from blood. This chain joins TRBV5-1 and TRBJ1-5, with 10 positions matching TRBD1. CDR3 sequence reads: CASSLDGQGVQPQHF. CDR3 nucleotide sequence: TGCGCCAGCAGCTTGGACGGACAGGGGGTTCAGCCCCAGCATTTT.